Below, 5 T cell receptor beta chains from the same sample are listed, as sequenced in a study of monozygotic twins with inflammatory bowel disease. TCRdb reprocessed the 5' RACE reads, keeping one entry per CDR3 protein, no DNA. The sample has nearly 450,000 distinct CDR3 sequences; the top ten hold 2% to 3%. Sequenced material: blood. Receptor source: a human donor with ulcerative colitis or Crohn's disease, or a healthy co-twin of an affected twin (not recorded which).

This CDR3 reads CASSPRTGGYGANVLTF. V is TRBV28 and J is TRBJ2-6; the D gene TCRdb calls, TRBD1, cannot be checked with no DNA. The CDR3 has 17 residues. From germline, CDR1 is MDHEN and CDR2 SYDVKM.

V usage is TRBV7-9 and J usage is TRBJ1-4; TCRdb lists TRBD1, though no DNA is available to test this call. This CDR3 is 15 amino acids long. Germline V CDR1 and CDR2: SEHNR, FQNEAQ (reference sequence). This chain's CDR3 is CASSSAEGLGEKLFF.

This chain links TRBV11-2 with TRBJ2-2. The length of the CDR3 is 13 residues. From germline, CDR1 is SGHAT and CDR2 FQNNGV. The CDR3: CASRAQPDGELFF.

The chain recombines TRBV7-2 with TRBJ2-5; absent DNA, TCRdb's TRBD2 call cannot be checked. The CDR3 runs to 17 residues. Germline assignment: CDR1 SGHTA and CDR2 FQGNSA. CDR3 region: CASSLAGTSGRRETQYF.

V gene TRBV2 combines with J gene TRBJ2-3; TCRdb reports TRBD1, a call that lacks DNA to check it against. The CDR3 consists of 14 residues. In germline, CDR1 is SNHLY, CDR2 FYNNEI. This CDR3 reads CASSVTASADTQYF.